The 32 T cell receptor beta chains given below trace back to one sample, sequenced in a study of Graves' ophthalmopathy and Graves' hyperthyroidism. The sequenced template was RNA, covering the TCR beta CDR3 region. First-round RT-PCR with HTBI primers preceded a second-round multiplex PCR. TCRdb redid the calling of the multiplex PCR reads with MiXCR, one entry per CDR3 protein. The table includes about 640,000 distinct CDR3 sequences, about 40% detected once. The sample consisted of peripheral blood. These receptors came from an adult man with Graves' ophthalmopathy.

About this clonotype: At one end the junction does not follow the germline gene, possibly because of a read error. This chain connects TRBV10-3 to TRBJ2-5; 10 bases fit TRBD2. This CDR3 spans 16 amino acids. Germline V CDR1 and CDR2: ENHRY, SYGVKD. The CDR3 DNA is TGTGCCAGCAGTGTTGGATGGACTAGCGGTCAAGAGACCCAGTACTTC. Encoded protein: CASSVGWTSGQETQYF.

Many counts were recorded for this clonotype. This chain connects TRBV5-1 to TRBJ1-1; D unresolved. This CDR3 is built from 15 residues. Germline lookup yields CDR1 SGHRS and CDR2 YFSETQ. The germline V and J ends were trimmed by 4 bases and 2 bases, with 15 bases remaining between them. Here the CDR3 reads CASSTLQVPNTEAFF. CDR3 nucleotides: TGCGCCAGCAGCACCCTTCAGGTACCTAACACTGAAGCTTTCTTT.

The rearrangement links TRBV6-2 or TRBV6-3 to TRBJ1-6; D ambiguous. Germline-derived CDR1 and CDR2 are MNHEY and SVGEGT. The CDR3 covers 14 residues. Trimming left V 6 bases short and J 7 bases short, with 13 bases between. DNA of the CDR3: TGTGCCAGCAGCCCCGGGGTACAAAATTCACCCCTCCACTTT. Protein sequence: CASSPGVQNSPLHF.

The rearrangement uses TRBV29-1 and TRBJ2-7; 9 bases are a match to TRBD1. CDR1 and CDR2 (germline): SQVTM, ANQGSEA. The CDR3 is 15 residues long. Germline trimming cut 0 bases from V and 8 bases from J; bases unmatched to any gene: 11. The CDR3 bases are TGCAGCGTTGAAGATGGAGGACAGGGGAGTCTGCAGCAGTACTTC. Protein: CSVEDGGQGSLQQYF.

The rearrangement links TRBV12-5 to TRBJ1-1; a weak D match, TRBD1 (6 bases). CDR1 and CDR2 (germline): LGHNT, FRNRAP. The CDR3 is 15 residues long. V shed 1 base and J shed 2 bases, with 11 bases lying between them. This CDR3 is CASGLGAGDNTEAFF. CDR3 DNA: TGTGCTAGTGGTTTGGGGGCAGGGGATAACACTGAAGCTTTCTTT.

CDR3 DNA: TGTGCCAGCAGCGACACCGCCCGAAGAGAGACCCAGTACTTC. Its protein is CASSDTARRETQYF. This chain links TRBV9 with TRBJ2-5, with D uncertain. The CDR3 is 14 amino acids. V lost 3 bases and J lost 4, with 13 bases in between. The germline gives CDR1 SGDLS, CDR2 YYNGEE. Filled out from reference TRBV9 and TRBJ2-5, the complete variable domain reads DSGVTQTPKHLITATGQRVTLRCSPRSGDLSVYWYQQSLDQGLQFLIQYYNGEERAKGNILERFSAQQFPDLHSELNLSSLELGDSALYFCASSDTARRETQYFGPGTRLLVL.

The chain couples TRBV7-8 to TRBJ1-1; 8 bases line up with TRBD1. With 6 bases clipped from V and 3 bases from J, the junction kept 12 bases outside the gene matches. From germline, CDR1 is SGHVS and CDR2 FQNEAQ. This CDR3 is 16 amino acids long. CDR3 loop: CASSLQGAPMYTEAFF. CDR3 nucleotide sequence: TGTGCCAGCAGTCTTCAGGGGGCCCCGATGTACACTGAAGCTTTCTTT.

On this clonotype itself: Since a much larger clone is just one base distant, this may be a read error. The chain employs TRBV9 and TRBJ1-6; D unclear. This CDR3 has 13 amino acids. CDR1 and CDR2 (germline): SGDLS, YYNGEE. The CDR3 DNA reads as TGTACCAGCAGCGTGGGAGTAAATTCACCCCTCCACTTT. This gives the protein CTSSVGVNSPLHF.

The gene calls are TRBV5-4 and TRBJ2-5, with 8 bases that match TRBD1. This CDR3 is 14 amino acids long. After removal of 4 bases from V and 5 bases from J, the junction contained 7 bases not matched to a gene. Germline V gives CDR1 SGHNT, CDR2 YYREEE (reference sequence). The CDR3 loop is CASSPRTGWETQYF. The CDR3 nucleotides are TGTGCCAGCAGCCCTAGGACAGGGTGGGAGACCCAGTACTTC.

This sequence joins TRBV29-1 and TRBJ2-5; D gene unclear. The V end was cut by 0 bases, the J end by 7 bases, with 18 bases between. This CDR3 is 15 amino acids long. The germline V gene has CDR1 SQVTM and CDR2 ANQGSEA. The CDR3 coding sequence is TGCAGCGTTGAAGATCTGGCAGGCCTTTTGGGGACCCAGTACTTC. It translates to CSVEDLAGLLGTQYF.

This clonotype was seen more than once but under ten times. At one of its ends the junction is not consistent with the germline gene, which may arise from a read error. The gene calls are TRBV9 and TRBJ1-6; D is unresolved. The CDR3 totals 17 residues. Germline V CDR1 and CDR2: SGDLS, YYNGEE. The CDR3 loop reads CASSQDIQLAYNSPLHF. The DNA of the CDR3 is TGCGCCAGCAGCCAAGACATTCAACTTGCCTATAATTCACCCCTCCACTTT.

V is TRBV20-1 and J is TRBJ1-6; D is ambiguous. Germline CDR1 and CDR2: DFQATT and SNEGSKA (reference sequence). This CDR3 contains 12 residues. V was shortened by 0 bases and J by 14 bases, with 11 bases between the two germline ends. The CDR3 sequence: CSAREVGSSLHF. The CDR3 nucleotides read TGCAGTGCTAGAGAGGTAGGGTCATCCCTCCACTTT.

This clonotype was recorded many times. The chain links TRBV2 to TRBJ2-2, with D possibly TRBD2 on 6 matching bases. The germline V gene has CDR1 SNHLY and CDR2 FYNNEI. V shed 6 bases and J shed 1 base, with 12 bases lying between them. The CDR3 covers 15 residues. CDR3 residues: CASSKASVNTGELFF. The CDR3 DNA sequence: TGTGCCAGCAGCAAGGCTAGCGTGAACACCGGGGAGCTGTTTTTT.

This clonotype was seen a handful of times. The V call is TRBV6-2 or TRBV6-3, the J call TRBJ2-7; D gene ambiguous. Germline V gene lookup returns CDR1 MNHEY and CDR2 SVGEGT. V was shortened by 5 bases and J by 3 bases, with 14 bases between the two germline ends. This CDR3 region has 14 residues. Here the CDR3 reads CASSNPRVNYEQYF. In DNA, the CDR3 is TGTGCCAGCAGTAACCCCCGGGTCAACTACGAGCAGTACTTC.

The sample holds many counts of this clonotype. The V and J genes are TRBV4-2 and TRBJ2-5; 7 bases fit TRBD1. V lost 1 base and J lost 1; bases outside the gene matches: 3. This CDR3 is 15 amino acids long. Germline values: CDR1 LGHNA, CDR2 YNFKEQ. The DNA for the CDR3 is TGTGCCAGCAGCCAAGTGGGACAGACCCAAGAGACCCAGTACTTC. It yields the protein CASSQVGQTQETQYF.

This clonotype was counted a single time. The junction differs from germline at one of its ends, possibly a read error. The rearrangement joins TRBV7-8 to TRBJ2-1; tentatively, D is TRBD2 (6 bases). CDR3 length: 10 amino acids. CDR1 and CDR2 from the germline V gene are SGHVS and FQNEAQ. The CDR3: CASSLGGPRF. The CDR3 nucleotides read TGTGCCAGCAGCCTCGGGGGACCTCGTTTC.

This chain connects TRBV20-1 to TRBJ2-7; D unclear. The germline gives CDR1 DFQATT, CDR2 SNEGSKA (reference sequence). The V end was cut by 7 bases, the J end by 1 base, with 8 bases between. This CDR3 comprises 11 residues. CDR3 sequence: CSVTESYEQYF. The CDR3 DNA reads TGCAGTGTAACCGAATCCTACGAGCAGTACTTC.

This chain links TRBV20-1 with TRBJ1-1; D uncertain. The CDR3 length is 13 residues. Germline V CDR1 and CDR2: DFQATT, SNEGSKA (reference sequence). Deletions cut 3 bases from V and 4 bases from J, with 12 bases between. In DNA, the CDR3 is TGCAGTGCTAGGGGGAGGTATCTCACTGAAGCTTTCTTT. Its protein is CSARGRYLTEAFF.

The chain uses TRBV10-3 and TRBJ2-5; possible D gene TRBD2, 5 bases. Trimming pared 0 bases from V and 7 bases from J, leaving 12 bases between. The germline V gene has CDR1 ENHRY and CDR2 SYGVKD. The CDR3 consists of 14 residues. CDR3 nucleotide sequence: TGTGCCATCAGTGAGTCCGAGGTAGGAGGGACCCAGTACTTC. It encodes CAISESEVGGTQYF.

This clonotype was observed at least ten times. The chain recombines TRBV7-9 with TRBJ1-5; the D gene is possibly TRBD1 (6 bases). V dropped 1 base and J dropped 6 bases, with 13 bases sitting between them. Germline CDR1 is SEHNR and CDR2 is FQNEAQ (reference sequence). This CDR3 is 15 amino acids long. The CDR3 DNA reads TGTGCCAGCAGCTTAGACAGGGTGCCCCCTCAGCCCCAGCATTTT. Its protein is CASSLDRVPPQPQHF.

The chain uses TRBV29-1 and TRBJ1-1; D remains ambiguous. CDR3 size: 11 residues. Germline V gives CDR1 SQVTM, CDR2 ANQGSEA. Between the trimmed V and J ends, which lost 8 bases and 4 bases, there was a span of 11 bases. The CDR3 DNA is TGCAGCTTATCAGGTAGCACTGAAGCTTTCTTT. As protein: CSLSGSTEAFF.

The V gene is TRBV7-2, the J gene TRBJ2-5, with TRBD2 as a possible D gene (7 bases). Matching the DNA end better, TRBJ2-1 makes the J call doubtful. Germline-derived CDR1 and CDR2 are SGHTA and FQGNSA. The CDR3 has 14 amino acids. CDR3 sequence: CASRPGGPNREQFF. CDR3 nucleotide sequence: TGTGCCAGCAGACCCGGGGGGCCTAATCGTGAGCAGTTCTTC.

The sample holds many counts of this clonotype. This chain connects TRBV5-8 to TRBJ1-6; a weak D match, TRBD1 (5 bases). Per the germline V gene, CDR1 is SGHTS and CDR2 is YDEGEE. CDR3 size: 14 residues. Between the trimmed V and J ends, which lost 5 bases and 7 bases, there was a span of 13 bases. The CDR3 here is CASRPGRRNSPLHF. The CDR3 DNA reads TGTGCCAGCAGACCGGGACGGCGAAATTCACCCCTCCACTTT.

This clonotype was seen a handful of times. The rearrangement uses TRBV10-3 and TRBJ1-5; D is uncertain. V lost 3 bases to trimming and J lost 11 bases, with 14 bases between them. Germline CDR1 reads ENHRY; CDR2 reads SYGVKD. The CDR3 extends over 13 amino acids. The CDR3 coding sequence is TGTGCCATCAGTGAAGGGCCTATGGGGACCCAGCATTTT. It specifies CAISEGPMGTQHF.

This clonotype was seen many times. The chain is built from TRBV7-9 and TRBJ2-6; D is undetermined. CDR1 and CDR2 from the germline V gene are SEHNR and FQNEAQ (reference sequence). Trimming cost V 5 bases and J 0 bases, with 8 bases left between them. The CDR3 is 15 amino acids. The CDR3 sequence: CASSQMISGANVLTF. Written as DNA, the CDR3 is TGTGCCAGCAGCCAAATGATCTCTGGGGCCAACGTCCTGACTTTC.

This clonotype was detected a few times. The rearrangement uses TRBV6-5 and TRBJ2-5, with 10 bases identical to TRBD2. This CDR3 has 17 residues. J gave up 1 base and V 0 bases, and 5 bases lay outside the gene matches. Germline CDR1 reads MNHEY; CDR2 reads SVGAGI. The CDR3 nucleotides read TGTGCCAGCAGTTACTCTAGGGCTAGCGGGAGCCAAGAGACCCAGTACTTC. This sequence encodes CASSYSRASGSQETQYF.

Turning to this clonotype: A read error may be the cause here, since a much bigger clone is one base away. The chain employs TRBV2 and TRBJ1-2; maybe TRBD1 (5 bases). The germline V and J ends were trimmed by 6 bases and 4 bases, with 15 bases remaining between them. CDR3 length: 14 residues. Germline V gene lookup returns CDR1 SNHLY and CDR2 FYNNEI. In nucleotides, the CDR3 is TGTGCCAGCAGGAGGGGCCAGGGAGGCTATGGCTACACCTTC. Its translation is CASRRGQGGYGYTF.

The chain is built from TRBV14 and TRBJ2-5, with D possibly matching TRBD2 (5 bases). Germline V gene data show CDR1 as SGHDN and CDR2 as FVKESK. The length of the CDR3 is 16 residues. V lost 1 base and J lost 4, with 16 bases in between. In DNA form, the CDR3 reads TGTGCCAGCAGCCAAGGACCAGCGGCAAGGAGAGAGACCCAGTACTTC. Translation gives CASSQGPAARRETQYF.

The rearrangement links TRBV10-3 to TRBJ1-5; TRBD1 might be the D (6 bases). CDR1 ENHRY and CDR2 SYGVKD come from the germline V gene. This CDR3 is built from 14 residues. The V end lost 6 bases, the J end lost 1 base, and 10 bases lay between the germline ends. In nucleotides, the CDR3 is TGTGCCATCAGCCAGGGACACAGCAATCAGCCCCAGCATTTT. Amino acids: CAISQGHSNQPQHF.

The chain carries TRBV20-1 and TRBJ2-7; D is unclear. Trimming left V 1 base short and J 2 bases short, with 15 bases between. CDR3 length equals 15 residues. Per the germline V gene, CDR1 is DFQATT and CDR2 is SNEGSKA (reference sequence). The CDR3 DNA is TGCAGTGCTAGAGTAATGTTAGGATTTGCCTACGAGCAGTACTTC. Translation: CSARVMLGFAYEQYF.

In its sample, this clonotype was seen many times. The chain links TRBV7-2 to TRBJ1-6; weak D call: TRBD1 (5 bases). The CDR3 totals 15 residues. Germline lookup yields CDR1 SGHTA and CDR2 FQGNSA. The germline V and J ends were trimmed by 4 bases and 10 bases, with 17 bases remaining between them. In DNA form, the CDR3 reads TGTGCCAGCAGCTCCCTGGGGCAGGGAGGGTCACCCCTCCACTTT. Amino acid sequence: CASSSLGQGGSPLHF.

In this sample, this clonotype turned up a few times. V is TRBV11-2 and J is TRBJ1-2, with D perhaps TRBD1 (5 bases). Germline CDR1 SGHAT, CDR2 FQNNGV. The CDR3 spans 15 residues. The V end was cut by 5 bases, the J end by 4 bases, with 17 bases between. CDR3 DNA: TGTGCCAGCAGCCACACTTCAGGGACCACCTATGGCTACACCTTC. Its protein is CASSHTSGTTYGYTF.